A selection of T cell receptor beta chains follows, all from one sample in a study of cytomegalovirus exposure and HLA in healthy donors. The assay was immunoSEQ multiplex PCR, and TCRdb's table has in-frame clones only and misses some. In the table there are about 200,000 clones, more than 75% of which are singletons. Sequencing was performed on PBMCs. These receptors were taken from a woman aged 40 to 50 in good health and CMV-seronegative. CDR3s include the opening cysteine and the closing phenylalanine or tryptophan. Where a row states a size, it is once, few, many or the class of an expanded clone; other rows omit it.

size,J,V,CDR3
-,TRBJ1-1,TRBV18,CASSPMDNSAINTEAFF
few,TRBJ2-1,TRBV2,CASSVSGRSSYNEQFF
-,TRBJ1-2,TRBV19,CASSNSPGGSYGYTF
-,TRBJ2-7,TRBV19,CASSIGISIEQYF
-,TRBJ2-5,TRBV7-9,CASRSNALGLAGAETQYF
-,TRBJ2-7,TRBV19,CASRDRVAGEQYF
-,TRBJ2-7,TRBV28,CATTPAYYSYEQYF
-,TRBJ2-7,TRBV18,CASSPRRGAGEQYF
once,TRBJ1-1,TRBV7-3,CASSLGTGTEAFF
-,TRBJ2-1,TRBV18,CASSPSLGEQFF
-,TRBJ2-7,TRBV9,CASSELTGPSYEQYF
-,TRBJ2-1,TRBV10-3,CATGAAKSGLAGNEQFF
-,TRBJ1-1,TRBV7-9,CASSLEGQGYAEAFF
once,TRBJ2-7,TRBV7-2,CASSSLADEQYF
-,TRBJ1-4,TRBV7-2,CASSLGQTTNEKLFF
once,TRBJ2-1,TRBV7-3,CASSEDRGYEQFF
-,TRBJ1-4,TRBV7-8,CASSLVRDSNEKLFF
-,TRBJ1-5,TRBV5-1,CASSLGTGQGAGNQPQHF
-,TRBJ1-4,TRBV6-6,CASSDRGNEKLFF
-,TRBJ2-7,TRBV5-8,CASSFGEHSEQYF
-,TRBJ2-2,TRBV7-3,CASSSRGLSDRGNTGELFF
-,TRBJ1-4,TRBV5-6,CASSLFDRGPETNEKLFF
-,TRBJ2-7,TRBV5-1,CASSLTGPPYEQYF
-,TRBJ2-1,TRBV19,CASSILGLPYNEQFF
-,TRBJ1-6,TRBV28,CASRNQDRGFYNSPLHF
-,TRBJ2-1,TRBV7-9,CASSLWQGPYNEQFF
-,TRBJ2-3,TRBV19,CATSRQGTDTQYF
-,-,TRBV4-2,CASSQELAGAYEQYF
-,TRBJ2-2,TRBV2,CASTGDRNTGELFF
-,-,TRBV5-1,CASSFGQGREQYF
few,TRBJ1-1,TRBV27,CASSTPGTGGNTEAFF
-,TRBJ1-2,TRBV19,CASSTGKRGYTF
-,TRBJ1-1,TRBV5-6,CASSLAYRAATEAFF
few,TRBJ1-6,TRBV6-5,CASRMTGGGYSPLHF
once,TRBJ2-1,TRBV28,CASSTGAPPYNEQFF
-,TRBJ1-1,TRBV9,CASNRGGSWNTEAFF
-,TRBJ2-1,TRBV10-1,CASSGPGQGPYNEQFF
-,TRBJ2-7,TRBV27,CASSSYKPGLLSYEQYF
-,TRBJ1-2,TRBV27,CASRYTGEWDGYTF
-,TRBJ2-7,TRBV30,CAWKSDSYEQYF
few,TRBJ2-7,TRBV11-2,CASSLGQTAAYEQYF
-,TRBJ2-2,TRBV6-5,CASSYSFSGRARELFF
-,TRBJ1-1,TRBV5-1,CASSPGGPEAFF
-,TRBJ1-1,TRBV6-1,CASSRDRVFSFF
-,TRBJ1-2,TRBV11-2,CASSSGVSDFYGYTF
-,TRBJ2-1,TRBV7-7,CASSSNPGERNEQFF
-,TRBJ2-7,TRBV30,CAWSVHSVAGFYEQYF
once,TRBJ1-2,TRBV6-1,CASSESIQTATYGYTF
few,TRBJ1-1,TRBV7-3,CASSLAGLNTEAFF
-,TRBJ2-7,TRBV5-1,CASSLEPGVYEQYF
-,TRBJ2-7,TRBV9,CASSPGGAGTYEQYF
-,TRBJ2-4,TRBV4-1,CASSHPDRKNIQYF
-,TRBJ2-7,TRBV12-1,CASIASGRERSYEQYF